The 21 T cell receptor beta chains below come from one sample, sequenced in a study of shared clonotypes between healthy human individuals. TCRdb's copy holds only in-frame clones and misses some; the assay was immunoSEQ multiplex PCR. This table holds over 2 million clones, approximately 95% found once. CD45RO-negative CD8 cells positively selected for CCR7 made up the naive population, which excluded terminally differentiated effector memory CD45RA+ cells. Sequences were obtained from naive CD8+ T cells sorted from blood. The receptors here all came from a man aged 18 to 29 in good health.

The chain couples TRBV18 to TRBJ1-2, with TRBD1 as a possible D gene (6 bases). CDR1 and CDR2 from the germline V gene are KGHSH and LQKENI. The ends were cut back, 0 bases at V and 3 bases at J, with 14 bases in the middle. The CDR3 runs to 16 residues. This chain's CDR3 is CASSPPGHRGDYGYTF. The DNA for the CDR3 is TGTGCCAGCTCACCACCGGGACACCGGGGGGACTATGGCTACACCTTC. The full variable domain, its missing parts supplied by reference TRBV18 and TRBJ1-2, is NAGVMQNPRHLVRRRGQEARLRCSPMKGHSHVYWYRQLPEEGLKFMVYLQKENIIDESGMPKERFSAEFPKEGPSILRIQQVVRGDSAAYFCASSPPGHRGDYGYTFGSGTRLTVV.

Remarks on this clone: Within the sample, other DNA sequences also encode this same CDR3. V is TRBV14 and J is TRBJ2-7, with unresolved D. Trimming stripped 1 base from V and 1 base from J, with 2 bases between. Looked up from germline, CDR1 is SGHDN and CDR2 is FVKESK. The CDR3 length is 12 residues. For the CDR3, the DNA is TGTGCCAGCAGCCAAGGATCCTACGAGCAGTACTTC. Translation: CASSQGSYEQYF. The full variable domain, with the rest looked up from reference TRBV14 and TRBJ2-7, is EAGVTQFPSHSVIEKGQTVTLRCDPISGHDNLYWYRRVMGKEIKFLLHFVKESKQDESGMPNNRFLAERTGGTYSTLKVQPAELEDSGVYFCASSQGSYEQYFGPGTRLTVT.

Regarding this clone: This sample also contains other DNA sequences that code for the same CDR3. The chain employs TRBV25-1 and TRBJ2-7; 7 bases match TRBD1. J lost 2 bases, V lost 1 base, and 5 bases had no gene match. The CDR3 sequence is 15 residues long. The germline CDR1 and CDR2 sequences are MGHDK and SYGVNS. Here the CDR3 DNA reads TGTGCCAGCAGTGAATTGAGGCAGGGGGCCTACGAGCAGTACTTC. Amino acids: CASSELRQGAYEQYF.

V gene TRBV7-9 combines with J gene TRBJ2-1, with 16 bases that match TRBD2. The V and J ends lost 5 bases and 1 base, in that order; junction bases with no gene match: 2. The germline CDR1 and CDR2 sequences are SEHNR and FQNEAQ (reference sequence). The CDR3 consists of 17 residues. DNA for the CDR3: TGTGCCAGCAGCGGGACTAGCGGGAGGGGTTCCTACAATGAGCAGTTCTTC. It translates to CASSGTSGRGSYNEQFF.

The CDR3 here is CATRGVQTYF. CDR3 nucleotide sequence: TGTGCCACCAGGGGGGTCCAAACGTACTTC. The rearrangement joins TRBV6-1 to TRBJ2-5; weak D call: TRBD1 (7 bases). This CDR3 comprises 10 residues. Germline V CDR1 and CDR2: MNHNS, SASEGT. With 10 bases removed from V and 13 bases from J, the gap between germline ends came to 16 bases.

The chain combines TRBV19 with TRBJ2-3, with a weak D call TRBD1 (6 bases). This CDR3 comprises 14 residues. V lost 5 bases and J 2 bases, leaving 11 bases between the germline ends. CDR1 is LNHDA and CDR2 is SQIVND in the germline V gene (reference sequence). CDR3 DNA: TGTGCCAGTAGTGAGGGGGTGCTCACAGATACGCAGTATTTT. Translation: CASSEGVLTDTQYF.

The genes are TRBV27 and TRBJ2-5, with D possibly matching TRBD2 (5 bases). V was cut by 4 bases and J by 2 bases, with 8 bases left in between. The CDR3 has 13 amino acids. Germline V gene data show CDR1 as MNHEY and CDR2 as SMNVEV (reference sequence). Here the CDR3 DNA reads TGTGCCAGCAGTTGGGAGAGGCAAGAGACCCAGTACTTC. Its translation: CASSWERQETQYF.

V is TRBV5-8 and J is TRBJ1-5, with D maybe TRBD1 (5 bases). In germline, CDR1 is SGHTS, CDR2 YDEGEE. The CDR3 is 16 amino acids. V gave up 4 bases and J gave up 4 bases, with 18 bases separating them. CDR3 coding DNA: TGTGCCAGCAGCGGGGTTTCGGGGCCAAAGAATCAGCCCCAGCATTTT. Amino acid sequence: CASSGVSGPKNQPQHF.

The gene calls are TRBV7-2 and TRBJ1-1, with D perhaps matching TRBD1 (5 bases). Trimming shortened V by 11 bases and J by 5 bases, and 12 bases separated the two germline ends. This CDR3 has 11 residues. The germline V gene encodes CDR1 SGHTA and CDR2 FQGNSA. The CDR3 spells CASSGGTEAFF. CDR3 nucleotide sequence: TGTGCCTCGAGCGGGGGAACTGAAGCTTTCTTT.

Points on this clone: Other DNA sequences in the sample encode the same CDR3. CDR3 amino acids: CASSLGVSYEQYF. The CDR3 DNA reads TGTGCCAGCAGCTTGGGAGTCTCCTACGAGCAGTACTTC. V usage is TRBV11-2 and J usage is TRBJ2-7; D is perhaps TRBD2 (5 bases). CDR3 length equals 13 residues. Germline CDR1 is SGHAT and CDR2 is FQNNGV. V lost 3 bases and J 0 bases, leaving 6 bases between the germline ends.

V and J are TRBV6-6 and TRBJ2-7; possibly TRBD1 or TRBD2 for D (5 bases each). Germline CDR1 and CDR2: MNHNY and SVGAGI (reference sequence). The V and J ends lost 5 bases and 3 bases respectively, with 14 bases between them. The CDR3 extends over 14 amino acids. CDR3 DNA: TGTGCCAGCAGTATTCCGGGACCTGGCTACGAGCAGTACTTC. Translated, it gives CASSIPGPGYEQYF.

The chain combines TRBV6-1 with TRBJ2-2; D unclear. From germline, CDR1 is MNHNS and CDR2 SASEGT. This CDR3 comprises 14 residues. Trimming pared 4 bases from V and 6 bases from J, leaving 12 bases between. CDR3 loop: CASSAWTDPGELFF. As DNA, the CDR3 is TGTGCCAGCAGTGCCTGGACGGACCCCGGGGAGCTGTTTTTT.

The genes are TRBV5-6 and TRBJ1-1; a weak D match, TRBD1 (5 bases). Looked up from germline, CDR1 is SGHDT and CDR2 is YYEEEE. With 5 bases removed from V and 5 bases from J, the gap between germline ends came to 10 bases. This CDR3 region has 12 residues. This CDR3 reads CASSWGVTEAFF. In DNA, the CDR3 is TGTGCCAGCAGTTGGGGGGTTACTGAAGCTTTCTTT.

This clone was detected only a few times. V and J are TRBV6-5 and TRBJ1-2, with D possibly matching TRBD1 (5 bases). The CDR3 spans 14 residues. From germline, CDR1 is MNHEY and CDR2 SVGAGI. Trimming pared 1 base from V and 5 bases from J, leaving 11 bases between. The CDR3, as DNA: TGTGCCAGCAGTTACTTGCAGGGCGAATATGGCTACACCTTC. Amino acid sequence: CASSYLQGEYGYTF.

The CDR3 region is CAWSVSGLGDTIYF. CDR3 bases: TGTGCCTGGAGTGTTAGCGGATTAGGGGACACCATATATTTT. V is TRBV30 and J is TRBJ1-3; weak D call: TRBD1 (5 bases). Germline values: CDR1 GTSNPN, CDR2 SVGIG (reference sequence). Deletions cut 0 bases from V and 8 bases from J, with 14 bases between. The CDR3 runs to 14 residues. The entire variable domain, with the rest obtained from reference TRBV30 and TRBJ1-3, is as follows: SQTIHQWPATLVQPVGSPLSLECTVEGTSNPNLYWYRQAAGRGLQLLFYSVGIGQISSEVPQNLSASRPQDRQFILSSKKLLLSDSGFYLCAWSVSGLGDTIYFGEGSWLTVV.

This clone was recorded once. The sample holds other DNA sequences that translate to the same CDR3. V gene TRBV9 combines with J gene TRBJ2-7; D gene uncertain. V lost 0 bases and J 0 bases, leaving 7 bases between the germline ends. This CDR3 contains 14 residues. Germline V gene data show CDR1 as SGDLS and CDR2 as YYNGEE. CDR3 nucleotide sequence: TGTGCCAGCAGCGTAGCGGGTTTCTCCTACGAGCAGTACTTC. Its protein product is CASSVAGFSYEQYF. The full variable domain, with the rest looked up from reference TRBV9 and TRBJ2-7, is DSGVTQTPKHLITATGQRVTLRCSPRSGDLSVYWYQQSLDQGLQFLIQYYNGEERAKGNILERFSAQQFPDLHSELNLSSLELGDSALYFCASSVAGFSYEQYFGPGTRLTVT.

J is TRBJ2-7 and V is TRBV23-1, with 7 positions matching TRBD1. TRBV23-1 is an open reading frame whose function is uncertain. CDR3 size: 16 residues. Trimming cost V 1 base and J 2 bases; bases outside gene matches: 8. CDR3 nucleotide sequence: TGCGCCAGCAGTCAATTCCCCCGGGACAGCGCCTACGAGCAGTACTTC. Translating gives CASSQFPRDSAYEQYF.

The V and J genes are TRBV14 and TRBJ2-7, with no clear D. Trimming left V 0 bases short and J 2 bases short, with 11 bases between. The germline V gene encodes CDR1 SGHDN and CDR2 FVKESK. The CDR3 extends over 15 amino acids. This chain's CDR3 is CASSQDPADPYEQYF. The CDR3, as DNA: TGTGCCAGCAGCCAAGATCCCGCCGACCCCTACGAGCAGTACTTC.

The chain combines TRBV27 with TRBJ2-3; no firm D call. The V and J ends lost 2 bases and 5 bases respectively, with 8 bases between them. Germline CDR1 is MNHEY and CDR2 is SMNVEV (reference sequence). This CDR3 contains 13 residues. The CDR3 DNA sequence: TGTGCCAGCAGTTTACTTGCGGAAGATACGCAGTATTTT. Amino acids: CASSLLAEDTQYF.

This clone was observed once. J is TRBJ1-1 and V is TRBV19; D may be TRBD1 (5 bases). Trimming left V 4 bases short and J 8 bases short, with 14 bases between. Germline CDR1 LNHDA, CDR2 SQIVND (reference sequence). The CDR3 length is 13 residues. Written as DNA, the CDR3 is TGTGCCAGTAGTACTCTGCTCGACAGCGAAGCTTTCTTT. Its translation is CASSTLLDSEAFF.

In DNA, the CDR3 is TGTGCCAGCAGCTCGTCTGAGGGGACCCCCCCCTACGAGCAGTACTTC. Protein sequence: CASSSSEGTPPYEQYF. V and J are TRBV13 and TRBJ2-7, with D perhaps matching TRBD1 or TRBD2 (5 bases each). The V gene's germline CDR1 is PRHDT and CDR2 FYEKMQ (reference sequence). V shed 4 bases and J shed 2 bases, with 18 bases lying between them. The CDR3 spans 16 residues.